One and the same sample provided the 29 T cell receptor beta chains below, sequenced in a study of T cell changes during pregnancy in multiple sclerosis. The protocol was immunoSEQ multiplex PCR, while the TCRdb copy is restricted to in-frame clones and leaves out a portion. In the table there are 38,000 or so clones, roughly 90% of which are singletons. The sample in question was CD4+ T cells from peripheral blood mononuclear cells, obtained in the third trimester of pregnancy. All receptors come from a female donor with multiple sclerosis, enrolled in a pregnancy study.

The CDR3 sequence is CASSPPLSGDSYNEQFF. The DNA of the CDR3 is TGTGCCAGCAGTCCTCCCCTTAGCGGGGACTCCTACAATGAGCAGTTCTTC. This chain links TRBV28 with TRBJ2-1; 8 bases align to TRBD2. CDR3 length equals 17 residues. With 5 bases clipped from V and 0 bases from J, the junction kept 9 bases outside the gene matches. CDR1 and CDR2 (germline): MDHEN, SYDVKM.

The rearrangement links TRBV19 to TRBJ2-6; TRBD2 matches 12 bases. Germline CDR1 reads LNHDA; CDR2 reads SQIVND (reference sequence). V shed 6 bases, J shed 0 bases, and the junction held 9 bases outside the gene matches. The CDR3 has 19 residues. CDR3 in amino acids: CASRLGTSGRFSGANVLTF. DNA for the CDR3: TGTGCCAGTAGGCTAGGGACTAGCGGGCGTTTCTCTGGGGCCAACGTCCTGACTTTC.

The chain combines TRBV6-6 with TRBJ2-7; D unresolved. The ends were cut back, 2 bases at V and 4 bases at J, with 12 bases in the middle. Per the germline V gene, CDR1 is MNHNY and CDR2 is SVGAGI (reference sequence). The CDR3 spans 14 residues. In nucleotides, the CDR3 is TGTGCCAGCAGTTACGAACTCCCGATTTACGAGCAGTACTTC. Protein: CASSYELPIYEQYF.

The chain joins TRBV7-6 to TRBJ2-7; D possibly corresponds to TRBD1 (5 bases). V lost 3 bases, J lost 2 bases, and 8 bases lay in between. Germline CDR1 is SGHVS and CDR2 is FNYEAQ. The length of the CDR3 is 13 residues. CDR3 coding DNA: TGTGCCAGCAGCTTTGACAGACCCTACGAGCAGTACTTC. The encoded protein is CASSFDRPYEQYF.

The V gene is TRBV5-1, the J gene TRBJ2-2, with D unclear. The length of the CDR3 is 14 residues. The V gene's germline CDR1 is SGHRS and CDR2 YFSETQ. The ends were cut back, 6 bases at V and 3 bases at J, with 12 bases in the middle. The CDR3 spells CASKITQDTGELFF. In DNA form, the CDR3 reads TGCGCCAGCAAGATAACCCAGGACACCGGGGAGCTGTTTTTT.

The CDR3 sequence is CASSTRPGTGIEAFF. The CDR3 bases are TGTGCCAGCAGCACTCGCCCGGGGACAGGGATTGAAGCTTTCTTT. The chain couples TRBV9 to TRBJ1-1; 9 nucleotides line up with TRBD1. The length of the CDR3 is 15 residues. CDR1 and CDR2 (germline): SGDLS, YYNGEE. The V and J ends lost 4 bases and 7 bases, in that order; junction bases with no gene match: 11. The complete variable domain, with remaining parts taken from reference TRBV9 and TRBJ1-1, reads DSGVTQTPKHLITATGQRVTLRCSPRSGDLSVYWYQQSLDQGLQFLIQYYNGEERAKGNILERFSAQQFPDLHSELNLSSLELGDSALYFCASSTRPGTGIEAFFGQGTRLTVV.

This chain uses TRBV30 with TRBJ2-7; maybe TRBD2 (6 bases). The germline V gene has CDR1 GTSNPN and CDR2 SVGIG (reference sequence). V lost 3 bases to trimming and J lost 2 bases, with 14 bases between them. The CDR3 has 14 residues. As DNA, the CDR3 is TGTGCCTGGAGAGGAGGGCTCTCGGCCTACGAGCAGTACTTC. Translation gives CAWRGGLSAYEQYF.

This chain links TRBV5-1 with TRBJ2-1; D ambiguous. Germline V lookup: CDR1 SGHRS, CDR2 YFSETQ. The CDR3 sequence is 16 residues long. Deletions cut 0 bases from V and 6 bases from J, with 16 bases between. CDR3 DNA: TGCGCCAGCAGCTTGGGACTCAGTATTCCCGGCAATGAGCAGTTCTTC. Translated, it gives CASSLGLSIPGNEQFF.

The V gene is TRBV19, the J gene TRBJ2-5; 13 nucleotides align to TRBD2. The V segment lost 4 bases and the J segment 3 bases; nucleotides outside the gene matches: 2. Per germline, CDR1 LNHDA and CDR2 SQIVND (reference sequence). The CDR3 is 15 residues long. CDR3 protein: CASSKGLAGKETQYF. The CDR3 region has the DNA TGTGCCAGTAGTAAGGGACTAGCGGGAAAAGAGACCCAGTACTTC.

The CDR3 loop reads CAISEVAGPQETQYF. CDR3 DNA: TGTGCCATCAGTGAGGTGGCAGGGCCCCAAGAGACCCAGTACTTC. The V gene is TRBV10-3, the J gene TRBJ2-5, with D maybe TRBD1 (5 bases). The CDR3 totals 15 residues. Trimming took 2 bases from V and 1 from J, leaving 11 bases between them. CDR1 ENHRY and CDR2 SYGVKD come from the germline V gene.

This rearrangement joins TRBV5-1 to TRBJ2-7; tentative D call: TRBD2 (5 bases). There are 16 residues in the CDR3. V gave up 4 bases and J gave up 0 bases, with 17 bases separating them. Germline V lookup: CDR1 SGHRS, CDR2 YFSETQ. The CDR3, as DNA: TGCGCCAGCAGCCTTGACCCGGGAAGGAGCTCCTACGAGCAGTACTTC. It codes for CASSLDPGRSSYEQYF.

V gene TRBV30 combines with J gene TRBJ1-2, with unresolved D. V shed 2 bases and J shed 13 bases, with 14 bases lying between them. CDR1 is GTSNPN, CDR2 SVGIG, per germline (reference sequence). The CDR3 runs to 11 residues. The CDR3 region is CAWSSSSLFTF. In DNA form, the CDR3 reads TGTGCCTGGAGTTCTTCCAGTCTCTTCACCTTC. Complete variable domain (other parts from reference TRBV30 and TRBJ1-2): SQTIHQWPATLVQPVGSPLSLECTVEGTSNPNLYWYRQAAGRGLQLLFYSVGIGQISSEVPQNLSASRPQDRQFILSSKKLLLSDSGFYLCAWSSSSLFTFGSGTRLTVV.

Notes on this clone: Compared with germline, one end of the junction differs, possibly owing to a read error. The rearrangement uses TRBV7-8 and TRBJ2-7; D is possibly TRBD1 (6 bases). Looked up from germline, CDR1 is SGHVS and CDR2 is FQNEAQ. CDR3 length equals 16 residues. As DNA, the CDR3 is TGTGCCAGCAGTTTGAATACAGGGAAGGTCTCCCACGAGCAGTACTTC. It encodes CASSLNTGKVSHEQYF.

This clone was recorded once. The chain couples TRBV4-1 to TRBJ1-1; tentative D call: TRBD1 (5 bases). Trimming stripped 0 bases from V and 2 bases from J, with 10 bases between. Germline assignment: CDR1 MGHRA and CDR2 YSYEKL. The CDR3 sequence is 15 residues long. In DNA, the CDR3 is TGCGCCAGCAGCCAAGAGGTCAGGGTTAACACTGAAGCTTTCTTT. This translates into CASSQEVRVNTEAFF.

This rearrangement joins TRBV4-3 to TRBJ1-2; 8 bases match TRBD1. This CDR3 has 13 residues. Germline loops: CDR1 LGHNA, CDR2 YSLEER. After removal of 3 bases from V and 5 bases from J, the junction contained 2 bases not matched to a gene. The CDR3 is CASSQTGVYGYTF. The DNA of the CDR3 is TGCGCCAGCAGCCAGACAGGGGTTTATGGCTACACCTTC.

The chain couples TRBV5-1 to TRBJ1-1; D not resolved. CDR1 is SGHRS and CDR2 is YFSETQ in the germline V gene. Deletions cut 0 bases from V and 5 bases from J, with 11 bases between. The CDR3 length is 14 residues. CDR3 sequence reads: CASSLDRWKTEAFF. The CDR3 DNA reads TGCGCCAGCAGCTTGGACAGATGGAAAACTGAAGCTTTCTTT.

This clone was counted a few times. The rearrangement joins TRBV6-6 to TRBJ1-5, with 7 bases fitting TRBD1. Germline CDR1 is MNHNY and CDR2 is SVGAGI (reference sequence). The ends lost 6 bases at V and 7 bases at J; junction bases unmatched: 9. This CDR3 is built from 14 residues. The CDR3 DNA reads as TGTGCCAGCAGCAGACAGGGCCTAGGGCAGCCCCAGCATTTT. As protein: CASSRQGLGQPQHF.

The J gene is TRBJ2-1, the V gene TRBV25-1; TRBD2 might be the D (6 bases). With 8 bases removed from V and 9 bases from J, the gap between germline ends came to 23 bases. The CDR3 is made up of 15 amino acids. Germline assignment: CDR1 MGHDK and CDR2 SYGVNS. The CDR3 DNA is TGTGCCAGCCTTAAGGAGGGACGGACCATGGGTGAGCAGTTCTTC. Protein product: CASLKEGRTMGEQFF.

V and J are TRBV29-1 and TRBJ1-1, with D perhaps matching TRBD1 (5 bases). This CDR3 region has 13 residues. V dropped 4 bases and J dropped 4 bases, with 13 bases sitting between them. CDR1 is SQVTM and CDR2 is ANQGSEA in the germline V gene. The CDR3: CSVVGGWSTEAFF. CDR3 nucleotide sequence: TGCAGCGTTGTGGGGGGGTGGTCCACTGAAGCTTTCTTT.

This chain uses TRBV5-6 with TRBJ1-1; 9 bases fit TRBD1. Looked up from germline, CDR1 is SGHDT and CDR2 is YYEEEE. CDR3 length: 17 residues. V lost 4 bases and J lost 9; bases outside the gene matches: 19. Here the CDR3 DNA reads TGTGCCAGCAGCCCATGGGCTCGGGACAGGGTATCGGGGCAAGCTTTCTTT. This codes for CASSPWARDRVSGQAFF.

The V gene is TRBV30, the J gene TRBJ2-7; D remains ambiguous. This CDR3 has 11 amino acids. CDR1 and CDR2 (germline): GTSNPN, SVGIG (reference sequence). Trimming shortened V by 0 bases and J by 4 bases, and 4 bases separated the two germline ends. The CDR3 loop is CAWSVLYEQYF. CDR3 DNA sequence: TGTGCCTGGAGTGTACTATACGAGCAGTACTTC.

This chain uses TRBV6-1 with TRBJ2-7; 8 bases match TRBD1. CDR3 length equals 13 residues. Germline trimming cut 8 bases from V and 1 base from J; bases unmatched to any gene: 4. In germline, CDR1 is MNHNS, CDR2 SASEGT. CDR3 DNA: TGTGCCAGCGGGTACAGGGGGTCCTACGAGCAGTACTTC. Its translation is CASGYRGSYEQYF.

This chain uses TRBV5-4 with TRBJ2-2; D unresolved. V was trimmed by 4 bases and J by 13 bases, leaving 14 bases between them. Germline CDR1 and CDR2: SGHNT and YYREEE (reference sequence). The CDR3 runs 12 residues. The CDR3 nucleotides read TGTGCCAGCAGCGCAGACACCCGTGGGCTGTTTTTT. Protein sequence: CASSADTRGLFF.

The V call is TRBV13, the J call TRBJ2-1; TRBD2 might be the D (6 bases). This CDR3 region has 15 residues. V lost 2 bases and J 0 bases, leaving 8 bases between the germline ends. Germline V lookup: CDR1 PRHDT, CDR2 FYEKMQ (reference sequence). The CDR3, as DNA: TGTGCCAGCAGCTTACGCGGGACCTCCTACAATGAGCAGTTCTTC. Translating gives CASSLRGTSYNEQFF.

This clone was observed a single time. This chain uses TRBV4-1 with TRBJ2-6; 9 bases match TRBD2. In germline, CDR1 is MGHRA, CDR2 YSYEKL. J lost 0 bases, V lost 0 bases, and 6 bases had no gene match. This CDR3 has 19 amino acids. CDR3 bases: TGCGCCAGCAGCCAAGAGGTTCTAGCGGGAACCTCTGGGGCCAACGTCCTGACTTTC. Its translation: CASSQEVLAGTSGANVLTF.

The chain recombines TRBV6-1 with TRBJ2-5; 7 nucleotides align to TRBD1. Germline CDR1 reads MNHNS; CDR2 reads SASEGT. The CDR3 is 17 residues long. V shed 4 bases and J 5 bases; nucleotides not matched to a gene: 16. The CDR3, as DNA: TGTGCCAGCAGTGGACAGGGATCCAGGATGAGGGCGGAGACCCAGTACTTC. Translation: CASSGQGSRMRAETQYF.

The CDR3 coding sequence is TGTGCCAGCAGCTGGAGCTTGGATACGCAGTATTTT. It yields the protein CASSWSLDTQYF. The chain couples TRBV7-9 to TRBJ2-3; D is undetermined. In germline, CDR1 is SEHNR, CDR2 FQNEAQ (reference sequence). With 4 bases removed from V and 6 bases from J, the gap between germline ends came to 8 bases. The CDR3 contains 12 residues.

The J gene is TRBJ1-1, the V gene TRBV7-9; perhaps TRBD1 as D (5 bases). The CDR3 has 14 residues. Trimming left V 3 bases short and J 5 bases short, with 13 bases between. Per germline, CDR1 SEHNR and CDR2 FQNEAQ (reference sequence). CDR3 sequence reads: CASSFMGGETEAFF. The CDR3 DNA reads as TGTGCCAGCAGCTTTATGGGAGGGGAGACTGAAGCTTTCTTT.

V is TRBV2 and J is TRBJ2-4; D might be TRBD1 (6 bases). Germline loops: CDR1 SNHLY, CDR2 FYNNEI. Trimming cost V 6 bases and J 8 bases, with 14 bases left between them. The CDR3 loop spans 13 amino acids. CDR3: CASRIQGSDIQYF. CDR3 DNA: TGTGCCAGCAGGATACAGGGATCGGACATTCAGTACTTC.